Shown below are 12 T cell receptor beta chains from a single sample sequenced in a study of blood T cell repertoires in COVID-19. The protocol was immunoSEQ multiplex PCR, while the TCRdb copy is restricted to in-frame clones and leaves out a portion. The sample gives some 240,000 clones, roughly 80% of which show up once; around 3.7% is in the top ten. The material sequenced was PBMCs or T cells enriched from blood (not recorded which). These receptors were collected from a man aged 50-60 years who had recovered from COVID-19.

The V and J genes are TRBV4-3 and TRBJ1-4; no reliable D call. V gave up 1 base and J gave up 1 base, with 7 bases separating them. The germline CDR1 and CDR2 sequences are LGHNA and YSLEER. The CDR3 has 15 residues. The CDR3, as DNA: TGCGCCAGCAGCCAAGTAGCCGAAACTAATGAAAAACTGTTTTTT. This gives the protein CASSQVAETNEKLFF.

V gene TRBV5-1 combines with J gene TRBJ2-7; D perhaps matches TRBD2 (6 bases). V was trimmed by 5 bases and J by 3 bases, leaving 9 bases between them. This CDR3 region has 12 residues. Germline assignment: CDR1 SGHRS and CDR2 YFSETQ. This CDR3 is CASRGGSYEQYF. DNA for the CDR3: TGCGCCAGCAGGGGGGGTAGCTACGAGCAGTACTTC.

In its sample, this clone was seen a few times. The chain couples TRBV10-2 to TRBJ2-3, with no clear D. Looked up from germline, CDR1 is WSHSY and CDR2 is SAAADI. There are 15 residues in the CDR3. Trimming left V 0 bases short and J 0 bases short, with 7 bases between. DNA of the CDR3: TGCGCCAGCAGTGAGTCGTCCGTGAGCACAGATACGCAGTATTTT. It specifies CASSESSVSTDTQYF.

In this sample, this clone turned up once. The CDR3 DNA sequence: TGTGCCAGCAGTTTAGTAAGGACTATAGCCAAAAACATTCAGTACTTC. This translates into CASSLVRTIAKNIQYF. The chain couples TRBV28 to TRBJ2-4; the D gene is possibly TRBD2 (6 bases). Germline V lookup: CDR1 MDHEN, CDR2 SYDVKM. CDR3 length: 16 amino acids. The ends were cut back, 2 bases at V and 0 bases at J, with 11 bases in the middle.

The J gene is TRBJ2-6, the V gene TRBV9; 7 positions agree with TRBD1. CDR3 length equals 19 residues. The ends lost 4 bases at V and 2 bases at J; junction bases unmatched: 15. Germline CDR1 is SGDLS and CDR2 is YYNGEE. This CDR3 reads CASSPKGAGYNAGANVLTF. CDR3 sequence (DNA): TGTGCCAGCAGCCCAAAGGGGGCAGGGTATAATGCTGGGGCCAACGTCCTGACTTTC.

The V call is TRBV3-1 (or the pseudogene TRBV3-2), the J call TRBJ2-7, with a possible D match to TRBD2 (6 bases). The CDR3 covers 15 residues. V was pared by 4 bases and J by 4 bases, with 17 bases between. Germline CDR1 LGHDT, CDR2 YNNKEL (reference sequence). The CDR3 nucleotides are TGTGCCAGCAGCCCGGGCGGGAATGCCATTTACGAGCAGTACTTC. Translating it yields CASSPGGNAIYEQYF.

The V and J genes are TRBV7-8 and TRBJ2-5; 8 nucleotides match TRBD2. Germline lookup yields CDR1 SGHVS and CDR2 FQNEAQ. This CDR3 comprises 14 residues. After removal of 7 bases from V and 5 bases from J, the junction contained 9 bases not matched to a gene. The CDR3 reads CASTRRGGQETQYF. Here the CDR3 DNA reads TGTGCCAGCACCCGCCGGGGGGGCCAGGAGACCCAGTACTTC.

The chain links TRBV7-2 to TRBJ2-1; the match to TRBD2 covers 12 bases. V lost 0 bases, J lost 5 bases, and 11 bases stayed unmatched. The length of the CDR3 is 19 residues. CDR1 is SGHTA and CDR2 is FQGNSA in the germline V gene. The chain's CDR3 is CASSLAGSTSGSIHNEQFF. The CDR3 DNA follows: TGTGCCAGCAGCTTAGCGGGGTCGACTAGCGGGAGTATCCACAATGAGCAGTTCTTC.

J is TRBJ1-3 and V is TRBV7-2; no reliable D call. Germline V gives CDR1 SGHTA, CDR2 FQGNSA. Trimming removed 5 bases from V and 0 bases from J, with 14 bases in between. The CDR3 covers 16 residues. Here the CDR3 reads CASSLLHRYSGNTIYF. CDR3 bases: TGTGCCAGCAGCCTCCTGCACCGCTACTCTGGAAACACCATATATTTT.

This chain uses TRBV4-3 with TRBJ2-3, with 9 bases that match TRBD1. V lost 4 bases and J lost 0; bases outside the gene matches: 5. This CDR3 region has 16 residues. CDR1 and CDR2 from the germline V gene are LGHNA and YSLEER. CDR3 DNA: TGCGCCAGCAGCCTTACAGGGGGCCTTAGCACAGATACGCAGTATTTT. Translating it yields CASSLTGGLSTDTQYF.

This clone was detected only a few times. This chain uses TRBV24-1 with TRBJ2-3; a possible D gene is TRBD2 (5 bases). The CDR3 is 14 residues long. V was trimmed by 5 bases and J by 6 bases, leaving 14 bases between them. Germline CDR1 and CDR2: KGHDR and SFDVKD. CDR3 in DNA: TGTGCCACCAGTGGACCGGGATCTATGGATACGCAGTATTTT. Protein: CATSGPGSMDTQYF.

This clone showed up just once. The chain couples TRBV5-4 to TRBJ2-5; D might be TRBD2 (5 bases). Per the germline V gene, CDR1 is SGHNT and CDR2 is YYREEE (reference sequence). With 2 bases removed from V and 3 bases from J, the gap between germline ends came to 11 bases. There are 14 residues in the CDR3. The CDR3 sequence: CASSFGLSEETQYF. In DNA, the CDR3 is TGTGCCAGCAGCTTCGGACTGAGCGAAGAGACCCAGTACTTC.